These 25 T cell receptor beta chains were all obtained from the same sample, sequenced in a study of chemoradiotherapy in HPV16-positive cancers. Using immunoSEQ multiplex PCR, the repertoire was profiled, and TCRdb retains in-frame clones only, with some absent. The data contain several thousand clones, 60% to 85% of them singletons. The specimen was taken from a patient who underwent chemoradiotherapy. The source of these receptors is a human donor with HPV-associated anogenital cancer.

This chain links TRBV7-4 with TRBJ1-5; D gene ambiguous. Germline loops: CDR1 SGHVT, CDR2 SQSDAQ. This CDR3 spans 15 amino acids. With 1 base removed from V and 0 bases from J, the gap between germline ends came to 7 bases. The CDR3 loop is CASSLGQTSNQPQHF. The CDR3 nucleotides are TGTGCCAGCAGCTTAGGCCAGACTAGCAATCAGCCCCAGCATTTT.

The V and J genes are TRBV5-4 and TRBJ2-5, with D unresolved. CDR3 length: 14 amino acids. The V end lost 2 bases, the J end lost 1 base, and 9 bases lay between the germline ends. Germline-derived CDR1 and CDR2 are SGHNT and YYREEE (reference sequence). The CDR3 DNA reads TGTGCCAGCAGCTTAGGCACCATCCAAGAGACCCAGTACTTC. This translates into CASSLGTIQETQYF. Full variable domain (outside the CDR3, taken from reference TRBV5-4 and TRBJ2-5): ETGVTQSPTHLIKTRGQQVTLRCSSQSGHNTVSWYQQALGQGPQFIFQYYREEENGRGNFPPRFSGLQFPNYSSELNVNALELDDSALYLCASSLGTIQETQYFGPGTRLLVL.

The chain uses TRBV7-2 and TRBJ1-2; 8 nucleotides match TRBD1. V lost 0 bases to trimming and J lost 4 bases; unmatched junction nucleotides: 7. The CDR3 has 16 residues. Germline assignment: CDR1 SGHTA and CDR2 FQGNSA. The CDR3 sequence: CASSLANTGGSYGYTF. The CDR3 nucleotides read TGTGCCAGCAGCTTAGCGAATACAGGGGGGTCCTATGGCTACACCTTC.

The chain uses TRBV30 and TRBJ2-1, with 9 bases aligning to TRBD2. Germline-derived CDR1 and CDR2 are GTSNPN and SVGIG (reference sequence). This CDR3 comprises 14 residues. V lost 2 bases and J lost 10; bases outside the gene matches: 9. The CDR3 loop is CAWSRGGASREQFF. CDR3 in DNA: TGTGCCTGGAGTCGCGGGGGGGCGAGTAGAGAGCAGTTCTTC. Full variable domain (missing parts from reference TRBV30 and TRBJ2-1): SQTIHQWPATLVQPVGSPLSLECTVEGTSNPNLYWYRQAAGRGLQLLFYSVGIGQISSEVPQNLSASRPQDRQFILSSKKLLLSDSGFYLCAWSRGGASREQFFGPGTRLTVL.

The CDR3 loop is CASSWTRLGEQYF. The CDR3 bases are TGTGCCAGCAGCTGGACTAGGCTAGGCGAGCAGTACTTC. The chain recombines TRBV7-8 with TRBJ2-7; 7 nucleotides line up with TRBD2. Unmatched junction bases numbered 6, after V lost 4 bases and J lost 6 bases. This CDR3 has 13 amino acids. Germline V gene data show CDR1 as SGHVS and CDR2 as FQNEAQ.

V gene TRBV4-1 combines with J gene TRBJ2-3, with D maybe TRBD2 (5 bases). The CDR3 consists of 16 residues. The germline V gene encodes CDR1 MGHRA and CDR2 YSYEKL. With 6 bases removed from V and 4 bases from J, the gap between germline ends came to 20 bases. CDR3 amino acids: CASRTDGFGSPDTQYF. The CDR3 nucleotides are TGCGCCAGCAGGACGGACGGGTTTGGGAGCCCAGATACGCAGTATTTT.

This clone was observed once. The gene calls are TRBV7-9 and TRBJ1-2; D gene unclear. The CDR3 loop spans 15 amino acids. Trimming removed 3 bases from V and 8 bases from J, with 19 bases in between. Looked up from germline, CDR1 is SEHNR and CDR2 is FQNEAQ (reference sequence). The CDR3 reads CASSFVEVAAWGYTF. In nucleotides, the CDR3 is TGTGCCAGCAGCTTTGTTGAGGTAGCGGCATGGGGCTACACCTTC.

J is TRBJ2-6 and V is TRBV18; the D is unclear. Trimming took 2 bases from V and 0 from J, leaving 8 bases between them. From germline, CDR1 is KGHSH and CDR2 LQKENI. This CDR3 is built from 16 residues. CDR3 loop: CASSPIGTSGANVLTF. CDR3 coding DNA: TGTGCCAGCTCACCAATAGGAACCTCTGGGGCCAACGTCCTGACTTTC.

This chain uses TRBV7-3 with TRBJ1-4; the match to TRBD1 covers 7 bases. The CDR3 runs to 18 residues. Germline V CDR1 and CDR2: SGHTA, FQGTGA. Trimming at V came to 5 bases and at J to 0 bases, leaving 12 bases not matched to a gene. The CDR3 DNA sequence: TGTGCCAGCAGCGCCAAGAGGGACAGATCTTCAACTAATGAAAAACTGTTTTTT. Translating it yields CASSAKRDRSSTNEKLFF.

This clone was seen just once. The chain combines TRBV27 with TRBJ1-2; 12 positions agree with TRBD1. Germline CDR1 is MNHEY and CDR2 is SMNVEV (reference sequence). The CDR3 is made up of 15 amino acids. With V trimmed by 8 bases and J by 3 bases, 7 bases remained unmatched. CDR3 sequence reads: CASGGQGAIDYGYTF. CDR3 bases: TGTGCCAGCGGGGGACAGGGGGCGATTGACTATGGCTACACCTTC.

The chain has TRBV5-6 and TRBJ1-2, with a tentative D call TRBD1 (5 bases). Germline CDR1 SGHDT, CDR2 YYEEEE. The CDR3 sequence is 13 residues long. Trimming shortened V by 3 bases and J by 8 bases, and 14 bases separated the two germline ends. CDR3 residues: CASSWGEGLGYTF. CDR3 in DNA: TGTGCCAGCAGCTGGGGGGAGGGTCTCGGCTACACCTTC.

The chain links TRBV18 to TRBJ1-3, with D hard to call. V lost 4 bases and J 0 bases, leaving 4 bases between the germline ends. The CDR3 runs to 13 residues. The germline V gene encodes CDR1 KGHSH and CDR2 LQKENI. The CDR3 sequence is CASSRNSGNTIYF. The DNA of the CDR3 is TGTGCCAGCTCACGCAACTCTGGAAACACCATATATTTT.

The chain couples TRBV18 to TRBJ1-2; TRBD1 agrees at 7 bases. The trim removed 0 bases at V and 7 bases at J, leaving 5 bases unmatched. The CDR3 has 14 residues. Germline V gives CDR1 KGHSH, CDR2 LQKENI. CDR3 in DNA: TGTGCCAGCTCACCACCGGGGACAGATCCTGGCTACACCTTC. Encoded protein: CASSPPGTDPGYTF.

The chain couples TRBV5-1 to TRBJ2-1, with D possibly being TRBD1 (6 bases). V was cut by 3 bases and J by 3 bases, with 16 bases left in between. CDR3 length: 16 amino acids. Germline CDR1 is SGHRS and CDR2 is YFSETQ. The CDR3 DNA is TGCGCCAGCAGCTCAGGCACAGGGTCCCTCTACAATGAGCAGTTCTTC. Encoded protein: CASSSGTGSLYNEQFF.

This clone was detected only a few times. In DNA form, the CDR3 reads TGTGCCAGCAGCTTAGTGGGGACAGTAACCTACGAGCAGTACTTC. Amino acid sequence: CASSLVGTVTYEQYF. The chain couples TRBV7-8 to TRBJ2-7; TRBD1 matches at 7 bases. V gave up 1 base and J gave up 2 bases; unmatched junction bases: 5. The length of the CDR3 is 15 residues. The germline V gene has CDR1 SGHVS and CDR2 FQNEAQ.

The chain employs TRBV18 and TRBJ2-2; D might be TRBD1 (5 bases). This CDR3 comprises 14 residues. The germline V gene has CDR1 KGHSH and CDR2 LQKENI. V was clipped by 2 bases and J by 1 base, with 5 bases between them. CDR3 protein: CASSPGQNTGELFF. The CDR3 bases are TGTGCCAGCTCACCAGGACAGAACACCGGGGAGCTGTTTTTT.

This clone was observed a single time. This rearrangement joins TRBV7-9 to TRBJ2-1; D perhaps matches TRBD2 (6 bases). This CDR3 has 11 amino acids. The germline V gene has CDR1 SEHNR and CDR2 FQNEAQ (reference sequence). V was clipped by 6 bases and J by 10 bases, with 10 bases between them. As DNA, the CDR3 is TGTGCCAGCAGGCCGGGGGAAGAGCAGTTCTTC. It codes for CASRPGEEQFF.

Of note for this clone: The junction departs from the called germline gene at one end, perhaps through a read error. The chain couples TRBV7-7 to TRBJ2-1; D call uncertain. CDR1 SSHAT and CDR2 FNYEAQ come from the germline V gene (reference sequence). The CDR3 sequence is 13 residues long. The CDR3 bases are TGTGCTAGCAGCTTGCGAGTCTACAATGAGCAGTTCTTC. Encoded protein: CASSLRVYNEQFF.

V gene TRBV6-5 combines with J gene TRBJ1-1; no reliable D call. V lost 0 bases to trimming and J lost 2 bases, with 4 bases between them. CDR1 MNHEY and CDR2 SVGAGI come from the germline V gene. CDR3 length: 13 residues. CDR3 coding DNA: TGTGCCAGCAGTTACTCCCTCAACACTGAAGCTTTCTTT. Encoded protein: CASSYSLNTEAFF.

The rearrangement joins TRBV19 to TRBJ2-3; D not resolved. This CDR3 is built from 12 residues. Trimming took 5 bases from V and 3 from J, leaving 6 bases between them. Germline V gene lookup returns CDR1 LNHDA and CDR2 SQIVND (reference sequence). CDR3 sequence reads: CASSYGTDTQYF. In DNA, the CDR3 is TGTGCCAGTAGTTATGGTACAGATACGCAGTATTTT.

The chain couples TRBV11-2 to TRBJ1-5; D not certain. The germline V gene has CDR1 SGHAT and CDR2 FQNNGV. The V and J ends lost 3 bases and 5 bases respectively, with 8 bases between them. This CDR3 region has 13 residues. The CDR3, as DNA: TGTGCCAGCAGCTTCGGACGCCATCAGCCCCAGCATTTT. It is translated as CASSFGRHQPQHF.

This rearrangement joins TRBV18 to TRBJ2-1; TRBD1 is a possible D gene (5 bases). Germline CDR1 reads KGHSH; CDR2 reads LQKENI. The CDR3 runs 16 residues. V was trimmed by 0 bases and J by 10 bases, leaving 19 bases between them. The CDR3 sequence: CASSPPSRAGFGEQFF. DNA for the CDR3: TGTGCCAGCTCACCACCTTCTAGGGCAGGGTTCGGCGAGCAGTTCTTC.

Written as DNA, the CDR3 is TGTGCCAGCAGTACAGACTCAAACTATGGCTACACCTTC. This gives the protein CASSTDSNYGYTF. The chain has TRBV7-9 and TRBJ1-2; D is undetermined. Germline V gene data show CDR1 as SEHNR and CDR2 as FQNEAQ (reference sequence). V lost 6 bases and J lost 2, with 10 bases in between. CDR3 length: 13 amino acids.

The chain recombines TRBV5-1 with TRBJ2-7; 7 bases map to TRBD1. Germline V gives CDR1 SGHRS, CDR2 YFSETQ. V lost 4 bases to trimming and J lost 5 bases; unmatched junction nucleotides: 9. The CDR3 consists of 14 residues. CDR3 loop: CASSGNRGLNEQYF. CDR3 in DNA: TGCGCCAGCAGCGGAAACAGGGGCCTCAACGAGCAGTACTTC.

In its sample, this clone was seen a few times. This chain links TRBV2 with TRBJ2-2, with D perhaps TRBD1 (6 bases). The V and J ends lost 5 bases and 2 bases respectively, with 15 bases between them. The V gene's germline CDR1 is SNHLY and CDR2 FYNNEI. The CDR3 length is 16 residues. The CDR3 loop is CASSRQAILNTGELFF. As DNA, the CDR3 is TGTGCCAGCAGTAGACAGGCGATCCTCAACACCGGGGAGCTGTTTTTT.